The rows below give T cell receptor beta chains drawn from one sample of a study of blood T cell repertoires in COVID-19. TCRdb's copy holds only in-frame clones and misses some; the assay was immunoSEQ multiplex PCR. The sample consists of about 480,000 clones, approximately 90% of them appearing once. Sequenced input: PBMCs or T cells enriched from blood (not recorded which). These receptors were collected from a woman between 35 and 50 years old who had recovered from COVID-19. CDR3s include the opening cysteine and the closing phenylalanine or tryptophan. The order of the fields is V gene, D gene, J gene, clone size, CDR3 DNA, CDR3 protein. A D gene is named only where the DNA matches it firmly. Where a row states a size, it is once, few, many or the class of an expanded clone; other rows omit it.

TRBV6-5	-	TRBJ1-2	-	TGTGCCAGCAGCTCCGGGACATCCTATGGCTACACCTTC	CASSSGTSYGYTF
TRBV6-4	TRBD1	TRBJ1-2	-	TGTGCCAGCAGTCCGGACAGGAGTACAAATGGCTACACCTTC	CASSPDRSTNGYTF
TRBV6-2/TRBV6-3	TRBD1	TRBJ2-5	-	TGTGCCAGCAGTTACACGACAGGGTTTATAGGCGAGACCCAGTACTTC	CASSYTTGFIGETQYF
TRBV7-7	TRBD1	TRBJ2-1	-	TGTGCCAGCAGCGCGACAGGGATTGGCTACAATGAGCAGTTCTTC	CASSATGIGYNEQFF
TRBV7-2	-	TRBJ2-1	-	TGTGCCAGCAGCTTAGTCCTAACCTATGAGCAGTTCTTC	CASSLVLTYEQFF
TRBV27	TRBD1	TRBJ1-6	-	TGTGCCAGCAGAACACCGGGACAGGGAAATTCACCCCTCCACTTT	CASRTPGQGNSPLHF
TRBV7-8	TRBD2	TRBJ2-1	once	TGTGCCAGCAGCTTGCTAGGACTAGCGGGAGCATACCTAGTGTACAATGAGCAGTTCTTC	CASSLLGLAGAYLVYNEQFF
TRBV5-6	-	TRBJ2-2	-	TGTGCCAGCAGCCTTCGGGGGGCGCAGAACACCGGGGAGCTGTTTTTT	CASSLRGAQNTGELFF
TRBV6-2/TRBV6-3	-	TRBJ2-7	-	TGTGCCAGCAGTTTGGGGACAACCTACGAGCAGTACTTC	CASSLGTTYEQYF
TRBV6-5	-	TRBJ1-1	-	TGTGCCAGCAGTCCCCGGGGGGGGCAGAACACTGAAGCTTTCTTT	CASSPRGGQNTEAFF
TRBV5-1	-	TRBJ2-3	once	TGCGCCAGCAGCTTGGGGCCTGCACGCGCGGCCTATAGCACAGATACGCAGTATTTT	CASSLGPARAAYSTDTQYF
TRBV25-1	-	TRBJ1-2	-	TGTGCCAGCAGTGAATATGGGCGGGATGGCTACACCTTC	CASSEYGRDGYTF
TRBV27	TRBD1	TRBJ2-7	-	TGTGCCAGCAGTTCCATCGACTCGGACAGGGGCACGCACGAGCAGTACTTC	CASSSIDSDRGTHEQYF
TRBV7-2	TRBD2	TRBJ2-1	-	TGTGCCAGCAGCCTAAATGGACTAGTAAGTTACAATGAGCAGTTCTTC	CASSLNGLVSYNEQFF
TRBV6-2/TRBV6-3	-	TRBJ2-1	-	TGTGCCAGCAGTTTAGTAACCCATCGCTCCTACAATGAGCAGTTCTTC	CASSLVTHRSYNEQFF
TRBV18	-	TRBJ1-6	-	TGTGCCAGCGCTAAAGAGGGGGATTCACCCCTCCACTTT	CASAKEGDSPLHF
TRBV10-3	-	TRBJ1-2	-	TGTGCCATCAGTGAGCAACAGGGTGACTATGGCTACACCTTC	CAISEQQGDYGYTF
TRBV7-9	-	TRBJ1-2	-	TGTGCCAGCAGCTCCTCTCCAGGGAACTATGGCTACACCTTC	CASSSSPGNYGYTF
TRBV7-2	-	TRBJ2-5	-	TGTGCCAGCAGCTTATATGCGGAGACCCAGTACTTC	CASSLYAETQYF
TRBV14	TRBD2	TRBJ2-1	-	TGTGCCAGCAGCCGGCGGGAGGGGGCCTACAATGAGCAGTTCTTC	CASSRREGAYNEQFF
TRBV4-3	-	TRBJ1-4	-	TGCGCCAGCAGCCAGAGAACGGGGGCAACTAATGAAAAACTGTTTTTT	CASSQRTGATNEKLFF
TRBV27	TRBD1	TRBJ1-1	-	TGTGCCAGCAGTTTACAACAGGGGGTGGCCACTGAAGCTTTCTTT	CASSLQQGVATEAFF
TRBV11-2	-	TRBJ2-3	-	TGTGCCAGCAGCTTAGGAGGGAGAGATACGCAGTATTTT	CASSLGGRDTQYF
TRBV13	-	TRBJ2-3	-	TGTGCCAGCAGCTTAGTTTGGGGCGGGGGCACAGATACGCAGTATTTT	CASSLVWGGGTDTQYF
TRBV7-2	TRBD2	TRBJ2-5	-	TGTGCCAGCAGCCGCGGGACTAGCCGAATGGAGACCCAGTACTTC	CASSRGTSRMETQYF
TRBV7-2	TRBD1	TRBJ1-2	-	TGTGCCAGCAGCCTTACACTTCGGGACAGGGGAAACTATGGCTACACCTTC	CASSLTLRDRGNYGYTF
TRBV10-2	-	TRBJ1-1	-	TGCGCCAGCAGGTCCAGGGGGAACACTGAAGCTTTCTTT	CASRSRGNTEAFF
TRBV7-6	-	TRBJ2-7	-	TGTGCCAGCAGCTCGGGAACGAAGGTGTACGAGCAGTACTTC	CASSSGTKVYEQYF
TRBV3-1/TRBV3-2	TRBD2	TRBJ2-5	once	TGTGCCAGCAGCCAAGATGGAGTAGCGGGAGGAAGATTCAAAGAGACCCAGTACTTC	CASSQDGVAGGRFKETQYF
TRBV29-1	-	TRBJ2-2	-	TGCAGCGTTCAGGGGAACACCGGGGAGCTGTTTTTT	CSVQGNTGELFF
TRBV6-5	-	TRBJ1-5	few	TGTGCCCCATCACAGGGCCTTAGCAATCAGCCCCAGCATTTT	CAPSQGLSNQPQHF
TRBV10-3	-	TRBJ2-1	-	TGTGCCACCCTCTCCGGAGGGTACAATGAGCAGTTCTTC	CATLSGGYNEQFF
TRBV5-1	-	TRBJ2-3	-	TGCGCCAGCAGCACAGACAGGGAGGCAGATACGCAGTATTTT	CASSTDREADTQYF
TRBV4-1	-	TRBJ2-2	-	TGCGCCAGCAGCCAAGCTCGTTCGGGGGCGAACACCGGGGAGCTGTTTTTT	CASSQARSGANTGELFF
TRBV11-3	-	TRBJ1-1	once	TGTGCCAGCAGCTTAGAAGGCCCGGAGGGGACTGAAGCTTTCTTT	CASSLEGPEGTEAFF
TRBV5-4	TRBD1	TRBJ1-1	-	TGTGCCAGCAGCTTCGGGACAGGGATGAACACTGAAGCTTTCTTT	CASSFGTGMNTEAFF
TRBV7-2	-	TRBJ2-1	-	TGTGCCAGCAGCTTAGTCTGGCGGGATGGGGAGCAGTTCTTC	CASSLVWRDGEQFF
TRBV7-9	-	TRBJ2-1	few	TGTGCCAGCAGCTTAGTCCGCTACAATGAGCAGTTCTTC	CASSLVRYNEQFF
TRBV3-1/TRBV3-2	-	TRBJ1-2	-	TGTGCCAGCAGCCAAACACCCTATGGCTACACCTTC	CASSQTPYGYTF
TRBV7-8	-	TRBJ2-5	once	TGTGCCAGCAGTTTTAGGGGAGGAGGACGTACCGAGACCCAGTACTTC	CASSFRGGGRTETQYF
TRBV6-5	-	TRBJ1-1	-	TGTGCCAGCAGTTACGCAGGGGTGAACACTGAAGCTTTCTTT	CASSYAGVNTEAFF
TRBV7-2	-	TRBJ2-3	once	TGTGCCAGCAGCCCGATCCGGGACTTGCGAGGGTATTTT	CASSPIRDLRGYF
TRBV27	TRBD2	TRBJ2-1	-	TGTGCCAGCAGACAGTCTTTTGGCCTAGCGGAGAACAATGAGCAGTTCTTC	CASRQSFGLAENNEQFF
TRBV5-4	TRBD2	TRBJ2-1	-	TGTGCCAGCAGCTTGGCGACTAGCAATTACAATGAGCAGTTCTTC	CASSLATSNYNEQFF
TRBV10-3	-	TRBJ2-7	-	TGTGCCATCAGTGGAGGGGGTACCTACGAGCAGTACTTC	CAISGGGTYEQYF
TRBV9	TRBD1	TRBJ2-2	-	TGTGCCAGCAGCAAGGGACAGGGGCCTAACACCGGGGAGCTGTTTTTT	CASSKGQGPNTGELFF
TRBV7-2	-	TRBJ2-2	-	TGTGCCAGCAGTGTATTCAGCGGAGCCACCGGGGAGCTGTTTTTT	CASSVFSGATGELFF
TRBV5-6	TRBD2	TRBJ2-3	-	TGTGCCAGCAGCCCCAGTTGGACTAGCGGAAGGAGAGATACGCAGTATTTT	CASSPSWTSGRRDTQYF
TRBV23-1	-	TRBJ1-3	-	TGCGCCAGCAGTCTTGCGGCTGCGACCCGTCCCTCTGGAAACACCATATATTTT	CASSLAAATRPSGNTIYF
TRBV30	-	TRBJ2-7	-	TGTGCCTGGAGTGTACTTCGGACAGCTGGACCTCGGGGCCTACGTGAAGAAGAGCAGTACTTC	CAWSVLRTAGPRGLREEEQYF